These T cell receptor beta chains were read from a single sample in a study of blood T cell repertoires in COVID-19. Assay: immunoSEQ multiplex PCR; the TCRdb copy retains only in-frame clones and omits some. The sample has some 250,000 clones; around 85% are singletons. Sequenced sample: PBMCs or T cells enriched from blood (not recorded which). The source of these receptors is a woman in her forties or fifties who had recovered from COVID-19. Each CDR3 is given with its conserved first and last residue. Fields, in order: D gene, V gene, clone size, J gene, CDR3 protein, CDR3 DNA. D genes are given only for firm matches. Expanded clones get a size class; other rows say once, few or many, or leave the size out.

d_gene: NA
v_gene: TRBV15
abundance: NA
j_gene: TRBJ2-7
CDR3aa: CATSRGLNTYEQYF
CDR3nt: TGTGCCACCAGCAGGGGACTGAACACCTACGAGCAGTACTTC

d_gene: TRBD2
v_gene: TRBV6-1
abundance: few
j_gene: TRBJ2-1
CDR3aa: CASSEARLAVYNEQFF
CDR3nt: TGTGCCAGCAGTGAAGCGCGACTAGCGGTATACAATGAGCAGTTCTTC

d_gene: NA
v_gene: TRBV6-2/TRBV6-3
abundance: NA
j_gene: TRBJ1-1
CDR3aa: CASSNPGGWTEAFF
CDR3nt: TGTGCCAGCAGCAACCCCGGGGGATGGACTGAAGCTTTCTTT

d_gene: TRBD1
v_gene: TRBV9
abundance: NA
j_gene: TRBJ2-1
CDR3aa: CASSVSAGTGDNEQFF
CDR3nt: TGTGCCAGCAGCGTCTCCGCCGGGACAGGGGACAATGAGCAGTTCTTC

d_gene: TRBD2
v_gene: TRBV9
abundance: NA
j_gene: TRBJ2-2
CDR3aa: CASSVEPGGLAGVLAGELFF
CDR3nt: TGTGCCAGCAGCGTAGAACCAGGGGGACTAGCGGGAGTTTTGGCCGGGGAGCTGTTTTTT

d_gene: TRBD1
v_gene: TRBV6-5
abundance: NA
j_gene: TRBJ1-6
CDR3aa: CASSSRDRGNSPLHF
CDR3nt: TGTGCCAGCAGTTCGCGGGACAGGGGTAATTCACCCCTCCACTTT

d_gene: NA
v_gene: TRBV12-3/TRBV12-4
abundance: NA
j_gene: TRBJ1-6
CDR3aa: CASSFRENSPLHF
CDR3nt: TGTGCCAGCAGTTTTAGAGAAAATTCACCCCTCCACTTT

d_gene: TRBD1
v_gene: TRBV6-1
abundance: NA
j_gene: TRBJ1-2
CDR3aa: CASSEADRDGYTF
CDR3nt: TGTGCCAGCAGTGAGGCTGACAGGGATGGCTACACCTTC

d_gene: TRBD2
v_gene: TRBV11-3
abundance: once
j_gene: TRBJ2-1
CDR3aa: CASSVTSGNAEGEQFF
CDR3nt: TGTGCCAGCAGCGTCACTAGCGGGAACGCTGAGGGGGAGCAGTTCTTC

d_gene: TRBD1
v_gene: TRBV29-1
abundance: NA
j_gene: TRBJ1-2
CDR3aa: CSVLPSGGSFTF
CDR3nt: TGCAGCGTTCTTCCGTCAGGGGGTTCTTTCACCTTC

d_gene: NA
v_gene: TRBV5-1
abundance: NA
j_gene: TRBJ2-3
CDR3aa: CASSFSETDTQYF
CDR3nt: TGCGCCAGCAGCTTCTCGGAGACAGATACGCAGTATTTT

d_gene: NA
v_gene: TRBV12-1
abundance: once
j_gene: TRBJ2-7
CDR3aa: CASSLGQFRNEQYF
CDR3nt: TGTGCCAGCAGCTTAGGACAATTCAGGAACGAGCAGTACTTC

d_gene: TRBD2
v_gene: TRBV3-1/TRBV3-2
abundance: NA
j_gene: TRBJ2-5
CDR3aa: CASSEREKRTQYF
CDR3nt: TGTGCCAGCAGTGAGCGGGAGAAGCGGACCCAGTACTTC

d_gene: TRBD2
v_gene: TRBV5-6
abundance: NA
j_gene: TRBJ2-2
CDR3aa: CASSLQGLGTVTGELFF
CDR3nt: TGTGCCAGCAGCTTGCAGGGACTAGGCACGGTCACCGGGGAGCTGTTTTTT

d_gene: TRBD1
v_gene: TRBV13
abundance: few
j_gene: TRBJ2-5
CDR3aa: CASSPTGTAQETQYF
CDR3nt: TGTGCCAGCAGCCCTACCGGGACAGCTCAAGAGACCCAGTACTTC

d_gene: TRBD2
v_gene: TRBV6-5
abundance: NA
j_gene: TRBJ2-4
CDR3aa: CASTAGGENIQYF
CDR3nt: TGTGCCAGCACCGCCGGGGGGGAAAACATTCAGTACTTC

d_gene: NA
v_gene: TRBV6-5
abundance: NA
j_gene: TRBJ1-1
CDR3aa: CASSLSGVDTEAFF
CDR3nt: TGTGCCAGCAGTTTATCGGGGGTAGACACTGAAGCTTTCTTT

d_gene: NA
v_gene: TRBV6-5
abundance: NA
j_gene: TRBJ2-6
CDR3aa: CASSTWGAGANVLTF
CDR3nt: TGTGCCAGCAGTACTTGGGGAGCTGGGGCCAACGTCCTGACTTTC

d_gene: NA
v_gene: TRBV21-1
abundance: NA
j_gene: TRBJ1-6
CDR3aa: CASSRGQGSNSPLHF
CDR3nt: TGTGCCAGCAGCAGAGGACAGGGAAGTAATTCACCCCTCCACTTT

d_gene: NA
v_gene: TRBV5-6
abundance: NA
j_gene: TRBJ2-1
CDR3aa: CASSRNPSVYNEQFF
CDR3nt: TGTGCCAGCAGCCGGAACCCTAGCGTCTACAATGAGCAGTTCTTC

d_gene: TRBD1
v_gene: TRBV5-1
abundance: NA
j_gene: TRBJ2-1
CDR3aa: CASSLVGTDSYNEQFF
CDR3nt: TGCGCCAGCAGCTTGGTGGGGACAGACTCCTACAATGAGCAGTTCTTC

d_gene: NA
v_gene: TRBV30
abundance: NA
j_gene: TRBJ2-7
CDR3aa: CAWGQSYEQYF
CDR3nt: TGTGCCTGGGGACAGTCCTACGAGCAGTACTTC

d_gene: TRBD1
v_gene: TRBV5-6
abundance: NA
j_gene: TRBJ1-6
CDR3aa: CASSLVAGTGSSPLHF
CDR3nt: TGTGCCAGCAGCTTGGTGGCCGGGACAGGGTCATCACCCCTCCACTTT

d_gene: TRBD2
v_gene: TRBV18
abundance: once
j_gene: TRBJ2-1
CDR3aa: CASSPSGNYNEQFF
CDR3nt: TGTGCCAGCTCCCCAAGCGGGAACTACAATGAGCAGTTCTTC

d_gene: NA
v_gene: TRBV10-3
abundance: NA
j_gene: TRBJ2-3
CDR3aa: CAISRHAKDTDTQYF
CDR3nt: TGTGCCATCAGTAGACATGCTAAAGACACAGATACGCAGTATTTT

d_gene: NA
v_gene: TRBV20-1
abundance: NA
j_gene: TRBJ1-1
CDR3aa: CSAPTVEAFF
CDR3nt: TGCAGTGCGCCGACAGTTGAAGCTTTCTTT

d_gene: TRBD1
v_gene: TRBV23-1
abundance: NA
j_gene: TRBJ1-1
CDR3aa: CASSQSTPTGGDTEAFF
CDR3nt: TGCGCCAGCAGTCAGTCAACGCCGACAGGGGGGGACACTGAAGCTTTCTTT

d_gene: TRBD2
v_gene: TRBV7-3
abundance: NA
j_gene: TRBJ2-3
CDR3aa: CASSRTSGVTDTQYF
CDR3nt: TGTGCCAGCAGCAGGACTAGCGGGGTCACAGATACGCAGTATTTT

d_gene: TRBD2
v_gene: TRBV5-1
abundance: once
j_gene: TRBJ2-3
CDR3aa: CASSSSGLLDTQYF
CDR3nt: TGCGCCAGCAGCTCTAGCGGCCTTTTAGATACGCAGTATTTT

d_gene: NA
v_gene: TRBV30
abundance: few
j_gene: TRBJ2-3
CDR3aa: CAWSDRLSSGTDTQYF
CDR3nt: TGTGCCTGGAGTGACAGGCTAAGTAGTGGAACAGATACGCAGTATTTT

d_gene: NA
v_gene: TRBV5-1
abundance: NA
j_gene: TRBJ2-7
CDR3aa: CASSRDISGLLREQYF
CDR3nt: TGCGCCAGCAGCCGGGATATAAGCGGCCTCTTACGTGAGCAGTACTTC

d_gene: NA
v_gene: TRBV5-8
abundance: NA
j_gene: TRBJ1-4
CDR3aa: CASSLAFGGTNEKLFF
CDR3nt: TGTGCCAGCAGCTTGGCCTTCGGGGGAACTAATGAAAAACTGTTTTTT